This T cell receptor (beta chain) originates from a study of blood T cell repertoires in COVID-19. About the research overall: Sites in the United States, Italy and Spain provided acute and convalescent COVID-19 samples. Sources were T cells, B-cell-depleted T cells, or PBMCs; the material itself was cDNA or gDNA.

Source study methods: The authors estimated nucleated cell counts from reference gene primer amplification. Repertoires were generated with immunoSEQ multiplex PCR, while TCRdb's copy carries only in-frame clones and drops some. Clone size and V and J calls were adopted from that table, with D and trimming inferred from the DNA. In the table there are some 68,000 clones, approximately 80% of which are singletons. The CDR3 covers 13 residues. Germline-derived CDR1 and CDR2 are KGHSH and LQKENI. Trimming pared 8 bases from V and 3 bases from J, leaving 10 bases between. The TCR was taken from a man between 65 and 80 years old with acute or convalescent COVID-19. Sequenced input: peripheral blood. The chain joins TRBV18 to TRBJ1-4; the D is unclear. The CDR3 DNA reads as TGTGCCAGCGAGGAATCGTCTAATGAAAAACTGTTTTTT. Translation: CASEESSNEKLFF.